This record looks at one TCR beta chain sequence and its context. The antigen is not known. This may be a read error: a much more frequent sequence differs by one nucleotide. The sample belongs to a study of T-cell reconstitution after alpha-beta-depleted transplantation in children. Notes on the study in general: Most T-cell counts and diversity one year after the transplant came from T cells that were newly produced.

Molecular barcoding with unique molecular identifiers was used for the TCRbeta library. TCRdb re-called the PCR reads with MiXCR, one entry per CDR3 protein. The sample yields a few hundred thousand distinct CDR3 sequences, roughly a tenth seen once. CDR1 is MDHEN, CDR2 SYDVKM, per germline. CDR3 length equals 15 residues. With V trimmed by 4 bases and J by 3 bases, 5 bases remained unmatched. Here the sequenced sample was PBMCs, taken before TCRalphabeta/CD19-depleted stem cell transplant. The clonotype originates from a boy less than two years old with acute myeloid leukemia, due to receive a stem cell transplant. The chain joins TRBV28 to TRBJ1-5; 8 bases agree with TRBD1. CDR3 in DNA: TGTGCCAGCAGTTACGACAGGGGACACAATCAGCCCCAGCATTTT. It specifies CASSYDRGHNQPQHF.